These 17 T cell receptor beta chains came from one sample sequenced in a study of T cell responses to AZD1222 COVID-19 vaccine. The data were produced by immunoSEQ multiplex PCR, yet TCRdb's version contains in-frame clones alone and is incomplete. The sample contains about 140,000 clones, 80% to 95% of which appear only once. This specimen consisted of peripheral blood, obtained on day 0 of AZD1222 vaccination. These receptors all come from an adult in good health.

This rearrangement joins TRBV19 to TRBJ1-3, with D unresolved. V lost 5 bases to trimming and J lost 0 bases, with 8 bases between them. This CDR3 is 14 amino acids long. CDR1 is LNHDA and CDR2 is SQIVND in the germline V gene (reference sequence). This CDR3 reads CASSPDHSGNTIYF. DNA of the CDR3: TGTGCCAGTAGTCCGGACCACTCTGGAAACACCATATATTTT.

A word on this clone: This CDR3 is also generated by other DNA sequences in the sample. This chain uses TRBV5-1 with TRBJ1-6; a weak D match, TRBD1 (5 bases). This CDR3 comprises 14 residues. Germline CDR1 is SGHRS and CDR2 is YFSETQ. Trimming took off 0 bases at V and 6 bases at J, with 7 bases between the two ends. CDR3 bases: TGCGCCAGCAGCTTGGCTCAGGGTAATTCACCCCTCCACTTT. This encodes CASSLAQGNSPLHF.

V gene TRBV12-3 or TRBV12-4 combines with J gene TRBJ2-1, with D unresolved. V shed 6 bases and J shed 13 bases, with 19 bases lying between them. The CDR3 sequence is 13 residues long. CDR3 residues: CASSNSGRLIQFF. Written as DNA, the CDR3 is TGTGCCAGCAGCAACTCCGGGCGCCTTATTCAGTTCTTC.

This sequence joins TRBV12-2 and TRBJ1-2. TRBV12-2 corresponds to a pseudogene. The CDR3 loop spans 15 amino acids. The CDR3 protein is CASRPPEALFYGYTF. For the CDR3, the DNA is TGTGCAAGTCGCCCTCCCGAGGCTCTCTTCTATGGCTACACCTTC.

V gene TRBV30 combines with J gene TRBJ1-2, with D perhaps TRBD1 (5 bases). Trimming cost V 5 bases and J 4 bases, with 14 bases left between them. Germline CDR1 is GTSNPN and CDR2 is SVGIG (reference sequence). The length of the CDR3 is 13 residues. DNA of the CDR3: TGTGCCTGGCGACTGGCAGGGTCCTATGGCTACACCTTC. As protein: CAWRLAGSYGYTF.

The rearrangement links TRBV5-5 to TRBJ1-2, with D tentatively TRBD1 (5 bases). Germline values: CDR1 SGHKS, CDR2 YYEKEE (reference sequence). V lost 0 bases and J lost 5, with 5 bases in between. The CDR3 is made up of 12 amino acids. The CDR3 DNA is TGTGCCAGCAGCTTGGAGGGGTATGGCTACACCTTC. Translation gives CASSLEGYGYTF. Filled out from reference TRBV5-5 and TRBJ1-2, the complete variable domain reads DAGVTQSPTHLIKTRGQQVTLRCSPISGHKSVSWYQQVLGQGPQFIFQYYEKEERGRGNFPDRFSARQFPNYSSELNVNALLLGDSALYLCASSLEGYGYTFGSGTRLTVV.

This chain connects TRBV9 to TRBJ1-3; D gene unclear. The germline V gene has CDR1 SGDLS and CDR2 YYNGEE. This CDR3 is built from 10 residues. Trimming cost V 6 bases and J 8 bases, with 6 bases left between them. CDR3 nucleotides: TGTGCCAGCAATAAAGACACCATATATTTT. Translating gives CASNKDTIYF.

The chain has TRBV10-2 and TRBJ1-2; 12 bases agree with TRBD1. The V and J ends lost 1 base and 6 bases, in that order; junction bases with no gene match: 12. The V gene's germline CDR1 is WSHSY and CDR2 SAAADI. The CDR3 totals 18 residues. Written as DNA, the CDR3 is TGCGCCAGCAGTGAGTACTGGGACAGGGGGCCAATTGTACATGGCTACACCTTC. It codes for CASSEYWDRGPIVHGYTF.

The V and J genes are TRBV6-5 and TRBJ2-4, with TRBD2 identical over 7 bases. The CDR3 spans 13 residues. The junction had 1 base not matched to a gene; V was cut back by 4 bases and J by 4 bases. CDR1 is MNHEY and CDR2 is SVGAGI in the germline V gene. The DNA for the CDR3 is TGTGCCAGCAGTTCGGGAGGTAAAAACATTCAGTACTTC. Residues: CASSSGGKNIQYF.

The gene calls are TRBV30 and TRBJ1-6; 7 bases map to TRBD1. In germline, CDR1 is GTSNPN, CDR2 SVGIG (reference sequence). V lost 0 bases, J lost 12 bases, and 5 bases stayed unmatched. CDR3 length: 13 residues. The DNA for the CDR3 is TGTGCCTGGAGTGTAAAGGGGGCTGTACCCCTCCACTTT. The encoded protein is CAWSVKGAVPLHF.

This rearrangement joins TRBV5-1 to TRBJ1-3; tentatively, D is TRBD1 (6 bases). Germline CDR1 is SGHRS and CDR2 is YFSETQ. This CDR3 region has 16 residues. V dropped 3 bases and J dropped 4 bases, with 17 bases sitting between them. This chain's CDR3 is CASSSAQGAVGNTIYF. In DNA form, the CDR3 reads TGCGCCAGCAGCTCAGCACAGGGAGCGGTAGGAAACACCATATATTTT.

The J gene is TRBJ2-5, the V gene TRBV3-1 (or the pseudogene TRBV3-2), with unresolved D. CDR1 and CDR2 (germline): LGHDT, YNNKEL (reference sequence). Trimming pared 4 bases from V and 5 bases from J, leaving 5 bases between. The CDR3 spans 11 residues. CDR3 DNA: TGTGCCAGCAGCCTGCTGGAGACCCAGTACTTC. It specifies CASSLLETQYF.

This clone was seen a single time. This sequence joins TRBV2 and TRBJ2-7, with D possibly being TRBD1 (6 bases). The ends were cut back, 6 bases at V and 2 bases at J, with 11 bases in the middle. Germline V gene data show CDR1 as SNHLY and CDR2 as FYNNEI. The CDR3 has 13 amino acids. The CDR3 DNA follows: TGTGCCAGCAGGGGTCAGGGGCCCTACGAGCAGTACTTC. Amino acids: CASRGQGPYEQYF. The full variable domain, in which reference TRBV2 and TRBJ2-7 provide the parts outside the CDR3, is EPEVTQTPSHQVTQMGQEVILRCVPISNHLYFYWYRQILGQKVEFLVSFYNNEISEKSEIFDDQFSVERPDGSNFTLKIRSTKLEDSAMYFCASRGQGPYEQYFGPGTRLTVT.

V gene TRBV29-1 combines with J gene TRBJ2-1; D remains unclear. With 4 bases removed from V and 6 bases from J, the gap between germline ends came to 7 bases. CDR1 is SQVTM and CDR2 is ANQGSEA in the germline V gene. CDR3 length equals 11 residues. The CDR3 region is CSVVRRNEQFF. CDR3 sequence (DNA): TGCAGCGTTGTTAGGCGCAATGAGCAGTTCTTC.

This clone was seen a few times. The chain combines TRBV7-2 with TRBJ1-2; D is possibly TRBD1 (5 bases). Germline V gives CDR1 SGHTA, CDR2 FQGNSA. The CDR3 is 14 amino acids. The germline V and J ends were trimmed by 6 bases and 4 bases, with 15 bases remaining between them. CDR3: CASRPAGGGYGYTF. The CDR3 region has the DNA TGTGCCAGCAGGCCAGCGGGGGGGGGCTATGGCTACACCTTC.

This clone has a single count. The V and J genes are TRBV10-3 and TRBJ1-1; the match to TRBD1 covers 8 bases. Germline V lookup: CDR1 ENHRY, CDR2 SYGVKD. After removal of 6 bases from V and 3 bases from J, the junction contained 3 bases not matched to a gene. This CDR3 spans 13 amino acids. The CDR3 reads CAISLTGDTEAFF. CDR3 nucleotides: TGTGCCATCAGCTTGACAGGGGACACTGAAGCTTTCTTT.

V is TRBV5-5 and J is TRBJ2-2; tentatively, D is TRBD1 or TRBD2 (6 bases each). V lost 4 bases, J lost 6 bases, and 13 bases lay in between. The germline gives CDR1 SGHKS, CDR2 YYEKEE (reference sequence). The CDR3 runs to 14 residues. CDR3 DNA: TGTGCCAGCAGCCCGGGGGCCGACGCCGGGGAGCTGTTTTTT. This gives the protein CASSPGADAGELFF.